This passage covers 5 T cell receptor beta chains from one sample sequenced in a study of blood T cell repertoires in COVID-19. Produced via immunoSEQ multiplex PCR; TCRdb's table is partial and in-frame only. The table lists 300,000 or so clones, about 82% of them singletons. Source material: peripheral blood. The receptors originated from a woman in her fifties or sixties with acute or convalescent COVID-19.

The chain joins TRBV13 to TRBJ2-7; 9 nucleotides align to TRBD2. The CDR3 has 15 amino acids. The germline CDR1 and CDR2 sequences are PRHDT and FYEKMQ (reference sequence). Germline trimming cut 5 bases from V and 2 bases from J; bases unmatched to any gene: 7. CDR3 coding DNA: TGTGCCAGCAGCCCAGTGACTAGCGGTACCTACGAGCAGTACTTC. It encodes CASSPVTSGTYEQYF. Based on the CDR3 plus reference TRBV13 and TRBJ2-7, the full variable domain is AAGVIQSPRHLIKEKRETATLKCYPIPRHDTVYWYQQGPGQDPQFLISFYEKMQSDKGSIPDRFSAQQFSDYHSELNMSSLELGDSALYFCASSPVTSGTYEQYFGPGTRLTVT.

Comments on this clone: Within the sample, other DNA sequences also encode this same CDR3. The gene calls are TRBV28 and TRBJ1-2, with a weak D call TRBD1 (5 bases). The germline gives CDR1 MDHEN, CDR2 SYDVKM. V lost 6 bases and J 5 bases, leaving 10 bases between the germline ends. The CDR3 covers 12 residues. DNA for the CDR3: TGTGCCAGCAGCCTTCCAGGGTATGGCTACACCTTC. Translation gives CASSLPGYGYTF.

The V call is TRBV3-1 (or the pseudogene TRBV3-2), the J call TRBJ1-4; 9 nucleotides line up with TRBD1. The CDR3 loop spans 18 amino acids. After removal of 4 bases from V and 0 bases from J, the junction contained 9 bases not matched to a gene. The V gene's germline CDR1 is LGHDT and CDR2 YNNKEL (reference sequence). The CDR3 reads CASSLLQGALPTNEKLFF. The CDR3 nucleotides read TGTGCCAGCAGCCTGTTACAGGGGGCGCTCCCAACTAATGAAAAACTGTTTTTT.

This chain links TRBV27 with TRBJ2-3; 12 nucleotides match TRBD2. The CDR3 spans 17 residues. With 5 bases clipped from V and 3 bases from J, the junction kept 9 bases outside the gene matches. Germline V gives CDR1 MNHEY, CDR2 SMNVEV (reference sequence). Written as DNA, the CDR3 is TGTGCCAGCAGTCCCCGACGACTAGCGGGAGAGACAGATACGCAGTATTTT. Translation gives CASSPRRLAGETDTQYF.

The V and J genes are TRBV6-2 or TRBV6-3 and TRBJ2-3; 9 positions match TRBD2. There are 17 residues in the CDR3. The ends lost 0 bases at V and 4 bases at J; junction bases unmatched: 8. CDR1 is MNHEY, CDR2 SVGEGT, per germline. CDR3 in DNA: TGTGCCAGCAGTTACTCTAGCGGGAGTCCACGGTCAGATACGCAGTATTTT. It yields the protein CASSYSSGSPRSDTQYF.